This T cell receptor (beta chain) was sequenced in a study of cytomegalovirus exposure and HLA in healthy donors. Germline-derived CDR1 and CDR2 are LGHNA and YNFKEQ. The CDR3 totals 15 residues. The ends were cut back, 4 bases at V and 3 bases at J, with 15 bases in the middle. PCR used 60 Vbeta primers and 13 Jbeta primers. Profiled with immunoSEQ multiplex PCR; TCRdb holds only in-frame clones, not every one. This table holds roughly 240,000 clones, 78% found once. Sequenced sample: PBMCs. This TCR derives from a boy aged 5-17 years in good health and CMV-seronegative. This sequence joins TRBV4-2 and TRBJ1-1; no clear D. The CDR3 reads CASSPEAQRDTEAFF. The CDR3 coding sequence is TGTGCCAGCAGCCCAGAAGCCCAGAGGGACACTGAAGCTTTCTTT.